What follows are 20 T cell receptor beta chains derived from one specimen sequenced in a study of beta chain features in type 1 diabetes. Points from the study as a whole: In all four CD4+ subsets, TCRB CDR3 length was significantly, moderately reduced in type 1 diabetes.

The isolated RNA, all of it, was reverse transcribed, so expressed TCRB transcripts were what got sequenced. Assay used: immunoSEQ multiplex PCR; TCRdb lists only in-frame clones, some missing. The sample consists of 40,000 to 60,000 clones, 55% to 75% of them appearing once. What these receptors recognize is not known. Sequencing used stem cell memory CD4+ T cells from blood. Receptors were obtained from a woman aged 25-40 years with type 1 diabetes.

The chain is built from TRBV19 and TRBJ2-5, with TRBD1 matching 7 bases. CDR1 LNHDA and CDR2 SQIVND come from the germline V gene (reference sequence). The ends lost 3 bases at V and 0 bases at J; junction bases unmatched: 13. The CDR3 is 18 amino acids. The CDR3 sequence is CASSIGAKGTDHQETQYF. Here the CDR3 DNA reads TGTGCCAGTAGTATCGGAGCAAAAGGGACAGACCACCAAGAGACCCAGTACTTC.

This clone appeared a single time. V usage is TRBV5-6 and J usage is TRBJ1-1; the D is unclear. Germline V gives CDR1 SGHDT, CDR2 YYEEEE. V was trimmed by 0 bases and J by 4 bases, leaving 7 bases between them. The CDR3 is 13 residues long. This chain's CDR3 is CASSLVGVTEAFF. In nucleotides, the CDR3 is TGTGCCAGCAGCTTGGTCGGGGTCACTGAAGCTTTCTTT.

This chain connects TRBV18 to TRBJ1-5; 10 bases line up with TRBD1. The CDR3 totals 16 residues. V was clipped by 3 bases and J by 6 bases; unmatched bases: 8. Per the germline V gene, CDR1 is KGHSH and CDR2 is LQKENI. For the CDR3, the DNA is TGTGCCAGCTCACCTGGGGACAGGGGAAAGGGTCAGCCCCAGCATTTT. Translated, it gives CASSPGDRGKGQPQHF. Filled out from reference TRBV18 and TRBJ1-5, the complete variable domain reads NAGVMQNPRHLVRRRGQEARLRCSPMKGHSHVYWYRQLPEEGLKFMVYLQKENIIDESGMPKERFSAEFPKEGPSILRIQQVVRGDSAAYFCASSPGDRGKGQPQHFGDGTRLSIL.

This clone appeared once. This rearrangement joins TRBV5-1 to TRBJ2-3; 9 nucleotides line up with TRBD1. The germline V gene encodes CDR1 SGHRS and CDR2 YFSETQ. This CDR3 is built from 16 residues. J lost 6 bases, V lost 0 bases, and 8 bases had no gene match. CDR3 residues: CASSLEDRGGDDTQYF. The CDR3, as DNA: TGCGCCAGCAGCTTGGAGGACAGGGGAGGGGATGATACGCAGTATTTT.

The chain employs TRBV7-9 and TRBJ1-4; 9 positions agree with TRBD1. The germline V gene has CDR1 SEHNR and CDR2 FQNEAQ (reference sequence). The CDR3 runs to 14 residues. V trimming: 4 bases; J trimming: 7 bases; junction bases outside the gene matches: 4. CDR3 sequence: CASSSGQGVEKLFF. DNA of the CDR3: TGTGCCAGCAGCTCGGGACAGGGCGTTGAAAAACTGTTTTTT.

The V call is TRBV5-6, the J call TRBJ2-7; 7 bases agree with TRBD2. CDR3 length: 15 residues. Germline values: CDR1 SGHDT, CDR2 YYEEEE. J was trimmed by 4 bases and V by 1 base; bases with no gene match: 8. The CDR3 here is CASSLFLRETYEQYF. CDR3 in DNA: TGTGCCAGCAGCTTGTTCTTGCGGGAGACGTACGAGCAGTACTTC. Supplemented by reference TRBV5-6 and TRBJ2-7, the full variable domain reads DAGVTQSPTHLIKTRGQQVTLRCSPKSGHDTVSWYQQALGQGPQFIFQYYEEEERQRGNFPDRFSGHQFPNYSSELNVNALLLGDSALYLCASSLFLRETYEQYFGPGTRLTVT.

V and J are TRBV19 and TRBJ2-2, with 7 nucleotides matching TRBD1. V lost 6 bases, J lost 3 bases, and 4 bases stayed unmatched. Germline V gives CDR1 LNHDA, CDR2 SQIVND (reference sequence). The CDR3 length is 14 residues. In nucleotides, the CDR3 is TGTGCCAGTAGCAAGGGACAGCACACCGGGGAGCTGTTTTTT. This encodes CASSKGQHTGELFF.

V and J are TRBV19 and TRBJ2-3; tentatively, D is TRBD1 (6 bases). V gave up 6 bases and J gave up 0 bases, with 13 bases separating them. Per the germline V gene, CDR1 is LNHDA and CDR2 is SQIVND (reference sequence). CDR3 size: 15 residues. This CDR3 reads CASSLRDKSTDTQYF. Written as DNA, the CDR3 is TGTGCCAGTAGCCTACGGGACAAGAGCACAGATACGCAGTATTTT.

This CDR3 is CASSPREWDTEAFF. The CDR3 nucleotides read TGTGCCAGCTCACCAAGGGAGTGGGACACTGAAGCTTTCTTT. The chain links TRBV18 to TRBJ1-1; no firm D call. V lost 2 bases and J 3 bases, leaving 10 bases between the germline ends. From germline, CDR1 is KGHSH and CDR2 LQKENI. CDR3 length: 14 amino acids.

The rearrangement joins TRBV4-1 to TRBJ1-4, with TRBD1 matching over 8 bases. Unmatched junction bases numbered 5, after V lost 2 bases and J lost 3 bases. The CDR3 spans 16 residues. Germline V gene sequence: CDR1 MGHRA, CDR2 YSYEKL. In nucleotides, the CDR3 is TGCGCCAGCAGCCAACCTCCGGGACAGGCTAATGAAAAACTGTTTTTT. Translation: CASSQPPGQANEKLFF.

V is TRBV14 and J is TRBJ1-4; a weak D match, TRBD1 (6 bases). Per germline, CDR1 SGHDN and CDR2 FVKESK. The CDR3 is 14 residues long. Trimming removed 3 bases from V and 7 bases from J, with 12 bases in between. The CDR3 loop is CASSHTGSGEKLFF. The CDR3 nucleotides read TGTGCCAGCAGCCATACAGGGAGCGGTGAAAAACTGTTTTTT.

This CDR3 is CASSYPTSTYNEQFF. Here the CDR3 DNA reads TGTGCCAGTAGTTACCCGACTAGTACCTACAATGAGCAGTTCTTC. The chain is built from TRBV19 and TRBJ2-1, with D tentatively TRBD2 (6 bases). Trimming stripped 5 bases from V and 2 bases from J, with 13 bases between. Germline CDR1 reads LNHDA; CDR2 reads SQIVND (reference sequence). There are 15 residues in the CDR3.

The chain uses TRBV5-1 and TRBJ1-5; 9 bases agree with TRBD1. CDR3 length: 14 amino acids. Germline V gives CDR1 SGHRS, CDR2 YFSETQ. With 0 bases clipped from V and 5 bases from J, the junction kept 0 bases outside the gene matches. CDR3 protein: CASSLGQGDQPQHF. CDR3 sequence (DNA): TGCGCCAGCAGCTTGGGACAGGGGGATCAGCCCCAGCATTTT.

This clone was seen a few times. The rearrangement links TRBV7-9 to TRBJ2-3, with D possibly matching TRBD2 (7 bases). This CDR3 spans 14 amino acids. Germline-derived CDR1 and CDR2 are SEHNR and FQNEAQ (reference sequence). Trimming stripped 2 bases from V and 6 bases from J, with 12 bases between. The CDR3 DNA reads TGTGCCAGCAGCTTACGCGGGGGCTCTGATACGCAGTATTTT. Translating gives CASSLRGGSDTQYF.

The chain carries TRBV18 and TRBJ1-2; 8 bases map to TRBD1. Germline V lookup: CDR1 KGHSH, CDR2 LQKENI. This CDR3 comprises 17 residues. The V segment lost 5 bases and the J segment 2 bases; nucleotides outside the gene matches: 13. CDR3 coding DNA: TGTGCCAGCTCAAGCCAATCCAGGGGGCGCGAAAACTATGGCTACACCTTC. The encoded protein is CASSSQSRGRENYGYTF.

This clone has only a few counts. The chain joins TRBV30 to TRBJ2-1; 14 bases map to TRBD2. After removal of 0 bases from V and 16 bases from J, the junction contained 8 bases not matched to a gene. CDR1 GTSNPN and CDR2 SVGIG come from the germline V gene (reference sequence). The CDR3 loop spans 14 amino acids. DNA of the CDR3: TGTGCCTGGAGTGTTGGGACTAGCGGGAGAGTTCGTTTCTTC. As protein: CAWSVGTSGRVRFF.

This clone was found a few times. The rearrangement links TRBV7-2 to TRBJ2-1; D gene uncertain. The CDR3 length is 13 residues. V gave up 1 base and J gave up 5 bases, with 6 bases separating them. In germline, CDR1 is SGHTA, CDR2 FQGNSA. CDR3 residues: CASSLGHNNEQFF. CDR3 nucleotides: TGTGCCAGCAGCTTAGGACATAACAATGAGCAGTTCTTC.

The rearrangement joins TRBV28 to TRBJ2-1, with D possibly being TRBD2 (6 bases). The V and J ends lost 4 bases and 4 bases respectively, with 14 bases between them. Germline values: CDR1 MDHEN, CDR2 SYDVKM. This CDR3 has 15 residues. The CDR3 is CASSSGTDFYNEQFF. The CDR3 region has the DNA TGTGCCAGCAGTTCCGGGACTGACTTTTACAATGAGCAGTTCTTC.

This clone was seen a handful of times. The J gene is TRBJ1-2, the V gene TRBV29-1; D is uncertain. The CDR3 loop spans 11 amino acids. Per the germline V gene, CDR1 is SQVTM and CDR2 is ANQGSEA. Trimming took off 7 bases at V and 5 bases at J, with 11 bases between the two ends. CDR3 in amino acids: CSADFYYGYTF. CDR3 bases: TGCAGCGCTGACTTCTATTATGGCTACACCTTC.

The rearrangement joins TRBV28 to TRBJ2-7, with D perhaps matching TRBD1 (6 bases). The CDR3 totals 12 residues. V was cut by 5 bases and J by 3 bases, with 8 bases left in between. CDR1 is MDHEN, CDR2 SYDVKM, per germline. CDR3 loop: CASSRTVYEQYF. CDR3 sequence (DNA): TGTGCCAGCAGTCGGACAGTCTACGAGCAGTACTTC.